These T cell receptor beta chains were read from a single sample in a study of blood T cells in healthy people across ages. TCRdb re-called the 5' RACE reads through MiXCR, storing one row per CDR3 protein. The sample records about 970,000 distinct CDR3 sequences, roughly half being singletons. Sample: blood. The origin of the receptors is a woman aged 60-75 years in good health. The conserved cysteine and the conserved F or W are not part of the CDR3 here.

>13|TRBJ1-5|TRBV12-3/TRBV12-4
ASSPGGGSSQPQH
>11|TRBJ2-3|TRBV10-1
ASSARVVDTQY
>12|TRBJ2-7|TRBV12-3/TRBV12-4
ASNGQGGTYEQY
>12|TRBJ1-6|TRBV11-2
ASTLGQNNSPLH
>13|TRBJ2-7|TRBV20-1
SAQGLAGVSYEQY
>13|TRBJ1-2|TRBV7-8
ASSSRQGWDYGYT
>13|TRBJ2-5|TRBV6-1
ASSIRTSGRNEQY
>17|TRBJ2-3|TRBV3-1
ASSPRPREGTGESDTQY
>11|TRBJ2-6|TRBV20-1
SAPDSGANVLT
>14|TRBJ2-1|TRBV28
ASSRTSDGTYNEQF
>12|TRBJ2-7|TRBV20-1
SARAGRGWYEQY
>11|TRBJ2-4|TRBV4-1
ASSQDAGRQQY
>9|TRBJ1-1|TRBV20-1
SAKGPNEAF
>12|TRBJ1-1|TRBV29-1
SVDEGTGNTEAF
>11|TRBJ1-2|TRBV27
ASSFRGNYGYT
>13|.|TRBV6-5
ASSYAYQGAYEQY
>13|TRBJ1-5|TRBV28
ASSLSRQSNQPQH
>12|TRBJ1-1|TRBV7-3
ASSLGNQNTEAF
>14|TRBJ2-3|TRBV6-5
ASSYSKLAGKDTQY
>14|.|TRBV7-9
ASSLGFGLTHETQY
>12|TRBJ1-6|TRBV4-2
ASSLQGFNSPLH
>11|TRBJ1-2|TRBV18
ASSPDRGIGYT
>15|TRBJ2-2|TRBV2
ASSEWVAVTNTGELF